This entry concerns a single T cell receptor beta chain. These data are taken from a study of cytomegalovirus exposure and HLA in healthy donors. Using immunoSEQ multiplex PCR, the repertoire was profiled, and TCRdb retains in-frame clones only, with some absent. The table lists some 68,000 clones, roughly 96% of them singletons, with over 2% in the top ten. The CDR3 covers 15 residues. Germline V lookup: CDR1 MNHNY, CDR2 SVGAGI (reference sequence). With 6 bases clipped from V and 3 bases from J, the junction kept 7 bases outside the gene matches. The chain recombines TRBV6-6 with TRBJ1-4, with TRBD1 identical over 7 bases. The receptor was derived from a man between 18 and 35 years old in good health and CMV-seronegative. Sample: PBMCs. This CDR3 is CASSSSGTANEKLFF. CDR3 DNA: TGTGCCAGCAGCTCTAGTGGGACAGCTAATGAAAAACTGTTTTTT.